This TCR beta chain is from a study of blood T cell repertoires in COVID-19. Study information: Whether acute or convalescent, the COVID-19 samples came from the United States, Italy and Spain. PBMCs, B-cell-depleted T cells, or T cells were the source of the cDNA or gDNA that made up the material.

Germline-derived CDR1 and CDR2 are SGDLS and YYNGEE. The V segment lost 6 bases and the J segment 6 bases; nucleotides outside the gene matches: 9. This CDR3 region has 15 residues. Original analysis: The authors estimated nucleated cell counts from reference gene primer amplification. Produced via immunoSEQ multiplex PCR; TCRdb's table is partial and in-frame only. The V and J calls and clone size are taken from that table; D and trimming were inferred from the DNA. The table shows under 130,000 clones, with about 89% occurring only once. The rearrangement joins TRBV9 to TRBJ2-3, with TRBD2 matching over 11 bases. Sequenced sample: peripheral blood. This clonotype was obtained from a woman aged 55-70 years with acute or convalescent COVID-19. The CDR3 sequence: CASNSIAGGRDTQYF. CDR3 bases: TGTGCCAGCAACTCCATAGCGGGAGGGAGGGATACGCAGTATTTT. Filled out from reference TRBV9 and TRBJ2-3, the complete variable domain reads DSGVTQTPKHLITATGQRVTLRCSPRSGDLSVYWYQQSLDQGLQFLIQYYNGEERAKGNILERFSAQQFPDLHSELNLSSLELGDSALYFCASNSIAGGRDTQYFGPGTRLTVL.